In this sample, the clone carrying this T cell receptor (beta chain) turned up once. Antigen specificity is unknown. This sample was taken from a study of graft-versus-host responses after intestinal transplantation. Study-wide context: Each recipient received anti-thymocyte globulin induction, then tacrolimus and steroids for approximately three years.

Broader study findings: Ileal or blood samples showed some GvH clones first, and such clones were also found in recipient marrow. Early after transplant, HvG clones declined as circulating GvH clones peaked. Some patients had graft-donor T cell macrochimerism, and their allografts showed high graft-versus-host to host-versus-graft clonal ratios.

Here immunoSEQ multiplex PCR was the method, and the copy in TCRdb shows in-frame clones only, minus some. The sample yields roughly 7,400 clones, about three quarters seen once. Germline lookup yields CDR1 SGHTA and CDR2 FQGNSA. This CDR3 is built from 17 residues. V was cut by 0 bases and J by 2 bases, with 13 bases left in between. From the graft tissue, intraepithelial and lamina propria lymphocytes were released through processing. The rearrangement uses TRBV7-2 and TRBJ2-2, with unresolved D. The sequencing here drew on ileum tissue, taken around eight months after intestinal transplantation. This receptor was taken from a human patient who received an intestinal transplant, so some T cells may come from the graft donor. The CDR3, as DNA: TGTGCCAGCAGCTTAGCGATTTTCCAGGCTAACACCGGGGAGCTGTTTTTT. It translates to CASSLAIFQANTGELFF.